One and the same sample provided the 21 T cell receptor beta chains below, sequenced in a study of cytomegalovirus exposure and HLA in healthy donors. Primers: 60 Vbeta forward and 13 Jbeta reverse. Data came from immunoSEQ multiplex PCR; TCRdb stores just in-frame clones and leaves some out. The repertoire consists of 70,000 to 100,000 clones, with about 80% occurring once and the leading ten covering around 23%. Sample: PBMCs. These receptors were obtained from a woman in her forties or fifties in good health and CMV-seropositive.

This clone was observed a single time. The chain joins TRBV10-2 to TRBJ2-2, with 9 bases aligning to TRBD2. This CDR3 spans 16 amino acids. Germline-derived CDR1 and CDR2 are WSHSY and SAAADI. The junction had 6 bases not matched to a gene; V was cut back by 7 bases and J by 0 bases. CDR3 DNA: TGCGCCAGCATGAGGACTAGCGAGACGAACACCGGGGAGCTGTTTTTT. Protein sequence: CASMRTSETNTGELFF.

This clone appeared a few times. The chain uses TRBV6-5 and TRBJ2-7; 7 bases line up with TRBD1. The junction had 11 bases not matched to a gene; V was cut back by 6 bases and J by 3 bases. This CDR3 is 15 amino acids long. Germline CDR1 is MNHEY and CDR2 is SVGAGI. CDR3 amino acids: CASSRDRDVGYEQYF. The CDR3, as DNA: TGTGCCAGCAGCAGAGACAGGGATGTTGGCTACGAGCAGTACTTC.

The V gene is TRBV18, the J gene TRBJ2-5, with a weak D call TRBD1 (6 bases). Near its end, the DNA agrees better with TRBJ2-7, so the J call may be wrong. The CDR3 spans 17 residues. In germline, CDR1 is KGHSH, CDR2 LQKENI. The CDR3, as DNA: TGTGCCAGCTCACCATCTCAGAGGGGTGGCAGGGGATACGAGCAGTACTTC. This sequence encodes CASSPSQRGGRGYEQYF.

The rearrangement links TRBV2 to TRBJ2-1; 11 nucleotides align to TRBD2. This CDR3 is built from 17 residues. V lost 0 bases, J lost 5 bases, and 6 bases stayed unmatched. Per the germline V gene, CDR1 is SNHLY and CDR2 is FYNNEI. CDR3 in DNA: TGTGCCAGCAGTGAAGCGGCTAGCGGGAGGCTCGACAATGAGCAGTTCTTC. Translation gives CASSEAASGRLDNEQFF.

The gene calls are TRBV27 and TRBJ1-2; D not resolved. The CDR3 has 14 amino acids. Trimming left V 5 bases short and J 7 bases short, with 17 bases between. CDR1 is MNHEY, CDR2 SMNVEV, per germline (reference sequence). The CDR3 DNA follows: TGTGCCAGCAGTCCCCGGTTAAGGGCGGGTGGCTACACCTTC. Protein product: CASSPRLRAGGYTF.

The V and J genes are TRBV4-1 and TRBJ1-4; 7 nucleotides align to TRBD1. The V and J ends lost 4 bases and 1 base, in that order; junction bases with no gene match: 15. The CDR3 is 19 amino acids. CDR1 MGHRA and CDR2 YSYEKL come from the germline V gene. CDR3 DNA sequence: TGCGCCAGCAGCCCCCTTTTCCCCGGACAGGCGCTAACTAATGAAAAACTGTTTTTT. Protein product: CASSPLFPGQALTNEKLFF.

This clone was observed a single time. This chain uses TRBV2 with TRBJ1-2; D is possibly TRBD1 (6 bases). The CDR3 has 13 residues. V lost 8 bases, J lost 4 bases, and 14 bases lay in between. CDR1 is SNHLY, CDR2 FYNNEI, per germline. The CDR3 nucleotides are TGTGCCAGCCGGTCAGGGGAAGCCTATGGCTACACCTTC. Encoded protein: CASRSGEAYGYTF.

V usage is TRBV5-4 and J usage is TRBJ2-3; 7 bases agree with TRBD1. Germline V CDR1 and CDR2: SGHNT, YYREEE (reference sequence). The CDR3 is 15 amino acids. The ends lost 4 bases at V and 1 base at J; junction bases unmatched: 6. This CDR3 is CASSPTGDGTDTQYF. For the CDR3, the DNA is TGTGCCAGCAGCCCTACAGGGGATGGCACAGATACGCAGTATTTT.

V is TRBV12-5 and J is TRBJ1-2; D remains unclear. Germline V gene lookup returns CDR1 LGHNT and CDR2 FRNRAP. V was clipped by 1 base and J by 0 bases, with 18 bases between them. The CDR3 sequence is 18 residues long. The CDR3 protein is CASGLAFSVRRTNYGYTF. The CDR3 DNA reads as TGTGCTAGTGGTTTGGCCTTTTCGGTCCGGAGGACTAACTATGGCTACACCTTC.

The rearrangement uses TRBV9 and TRBJ1-2; no clear D gene. The CDR3 spans 15 residues. Trimming shortened V by 0 bases and J by 0 bases, and 9 bases separated the two germline ends. The germline gives CDR1 SGDLS, CDR2 YYNGEE. CDR3 DNA: TGTGCCAGCAGCGTAGAGCAAGGAGCTAACTATGGCTACACCTTC. It is translated as CASSVEQGANYGYTF.

This clone has a handful of counts. The V gene is TRBV27, the J gene TRBJ1-5; no definite D call. Germline V gives CDR1 MNHEY, CDR2 SMNVEV (reference sequence). This CDR3 is built from 14 residues. V was clipped by 2 bases and J by 4 bases, with 9 bases between them. The chain's CDR3 is CASSLTGVNQPQHF. Written as DNA, the CDR3 is TGTGCCAGCAGTTTAACGGGTGTAAATCAGCCCCAGCATTTT.

V is TRBV9 and J is TRBJ1-2; D call uncertain. The CDR3 loop spans 15 amino acids. V was trimmed by 0 bases and J by 0 bases, leaving 9 bases between them. Per the germline V gene, CDR1 is SGDLS and CDR2 is YYNGEE. This CDR3 is CASSVGGSSNYGYTF. In DNA form, the CDR3 reads TGTGCCAGCAGCGTAGGAGGCAGCTCTAACTATGGCTACACCTTC.

The CDR3 protein is CASSPSIEQFF. The CDR3 DNA reads as TGCGCCAGCAGCCCGAGTATTGAGCAGTTCTTC. The chain employs TRBV5-1 and TRBJ2-1; D unclear. Germline V gene lookup returns CDR1 SGHRS and CDR2 YFSETQ. Trimming took 4 bases from V and 9 from J, leaving 8 bases between them. This CDR3 comprises 11 residues. Drawing the rest from reference TRBV5-1 and TRBJ2-1, the complete variable domain is KAGVTQTPRYLIKTRGQQVTLSCSPISGHRSVSWYQQTPGQGLQFLFEYFSETQRNKGNFPGRFSGRQFSNSRSEMNVSTLELGDSALYLCASSPSIEQFFGPGTRLTVL.

CDR3 loop: CASSVGGLGANVLTF. In DNA form, the CDR3 reads TGTGCCAGCAGCGTAGGGGGGCTTGGGGCCAACGTCCTGACTTTC. The chain carries TRBV9 and TRBJ2-6; weak D call: TRBD1 (6 bases). The CDR3 runs to 15 residues. Trimming shortened V by 0 bases and J by 3 bases, and 7 bases separated the two germline ends. Germline values: CDR1 SGDLS, CDR2 YYNGEE. The variable domain in full, with the rest retrieved from reference TRBV9 and TRBJ2-6, is DSGVTQTPKHLITATGQRVTLRCSPRSGDLSVYWYQQSLDQGLQFLIQYYNGEERAKGNILERFSAQQFPDLHSELNLSSLELGDSALYFCASSVGGLGANVLTFGAGSRLTVL.

Only a few counts were recorded for this clone. The chain's CDR3 is CASSDASGAYNEQFF. CDR3 nucleotide sequence: TGTGCCAGCAGTGATGCTAGCGGGGCTTACAATGAGCAGTTCTTC. The chain combines TRBV6-1 with TRBJ2-1, with 9 nucleotides matching TRBD2. Trimming took 3 bases from V and 4 from J; bases not matched to a gene: 4. Germline CDR1 is MNHNS and CDR2 is SASEGT. The CDR3 is 15 amino acids.

The rearrangement links TRBV10-3 to TRBJ1-2; D is unresolved. Germline V gives CDR1 ENHRY, CDR2 SYGVKD. Trimming cost V 10 bases and J 5 bases, with 8 bases left between them. This CDR3 is built from 10 residues. Here the CDR3 DNA reads TGTGCCACCTTTGAGTATGGCTACACCTTC. Translated, it gives CATFEYGYTF.

The chain joins TRBV11-3 to TRBJ2-5; D is unresolved. Trimming stripped 1 base from V and 0 bases from J, with 12 bases between. The germline gives CDR1 SGHNT, CDR2 YENEEA. This CDR3 has 16 amino acids. CDR3 sequence: CASSLAPNRYQETQYF. CDR3 in DNA: TGTGCCAGCAGCTTAGCCCCCAACCGGTACCAAGAGACCCAGTACTTC.

The gene calls are TRBV6-1 and TRBJ2-1, with D possibly being TRBD2 (5 bases). V lost 5 bases and J 15 bases, leaving 17 bases between the germline ends. This CDR3 region has 12 residues. The germline CDR1 and CDR2 sequences are MNHNS and SASEGT. The CDR3 sequence: CASSLARFVLFF. CDR3 nucleotides: TGTGCCAGCAGTCTAGCCCGGTTCGTTTTGTTCTTC.

The V call is TRBV5-4, the J call TRBJ1-2, with D uncertain. The CDR3 is made up of 13 amino acids. Trimming took 6 bases from V and 6 from J, leaving 15 bases between them. Looked up from germline, CDR1 is SGHNT and CDR2 is YYREEE (reference sequence). CDR3 protein: CASNPVAENGYTF. The CDR3 region has the DNA TGTGCCAGCAACCCAGTCGCGGAGAATGGCTACACCTTC.

V gene TRBV19 combines with J gene TRBJ1-5; possibly TRBD1 for D (5 bases). Trimming took 2 bases from V and 7 from J, leaving 12 bases between them. The CDR3 has 14 amino acids. Germline V gives CDR1 LNHDA, CDR2 SQIVND (reference sequence). The CDR3 DNA sequence: TGTGCCAGTAGTATACACGGGACTGGGCAGCCCCAGCATTTT. Amino acids: CASSIHGTGQPQHF.

The CDR3 DNA is TGTGCCAGCAGCCTCAGACTAGCGGGAGGGAATGAGCAGTTCTTC. Amino acid sequence: CASSLRLAGGNEQFF. The V call is TRBV27, the J call TRBJ2-1, with 14 bases identical to TRBD2. The CDR3 is 15 residues long. CDR1 MNHEY and CDR2 SMNVEV come from the germline V gene (reference sequence). Losses at the gene ends were 6 bases for V and 7 bases for J; bases not matched to a gene: 5.